Shown below are 23 T cell receptor beta chains from a single sample sequenced in a study of post-analysis software for immune sequencing data. Findings and limits, study-wide: TRBV5-6, TRBV5-1 and TRBV20-1 were among 4 or 5 TRBV segments more frequent in patients than controls.

Prepared TCR beta cDNA libraries contained unique molecular identifiers. Via MiXCR, TCRdb re-called the PCR reads, giving one row per CDR3 protein. The sample lists 350,000 to 500,000 distinct CDR3 sequences, approximately 42% occurring once. Antigen specificity for these receptors is unknown. Sequencing was done on a sample of blood. Every receptor here comes from a girl aged 2-9 years with multiple sclerosis.

This clonotype was picked up a small number of times. The V and J genes are TRBV29-1 and TRBJ2-1; TRBD2 matches 7 bases. CDR1 SQVTM and CDR2 ANQGSEA come from the germline V gene. V shed 6 bases and J 1 base; nucleotides not matched to a gene: 15. The CDR3 is made up of 17 amino acids. The CDR3 region is CSVGGTFSAWSYNEQFF. The DNA of the CDR3 is TGCAGCGTGGGGGGGACTTTCTCCGCGTGGTCCTACAATGAGCAGTTCTTC.

CDR3 region: CASSLDQGRESHEQYF. The DNA for the CDR3 is TGCGCCAGCAGCTTGGACCAGGGCAGGGAGAGCCACGAGCAGTACTTC. The chain combines TRBV5-1 with TRBJ2-5; D could derive from TRBD1 or TRBD2 (5 bases each). The J call may be in error: the DNA end matches TRBJ2-7 better. Germline CDR1 and CDR2: SGHRS and YFSETQ. The CDR3 runs 16 residues.

This clonotype was observed a handful of times. V is TRBV2 and J is TRBJ2-1; D uncertain. Germline CDR1 and CDR2: SNHLY and FYNNEI. The CDR3 length is 11 residues. Trimming cost V 8 bases and J 3 bases, with 5 bases left between them. CDR3 in DNA: TGTGCCAGCGCTGTCTACAATGAGCAGTTCTTC. This sequence encodes CASAVYNEQFF.

This clonotype was observed a handful of times. Here the CDR3 DNA reads TGTGCCAGCAGCTTAACAGCGAATCCACCAGATACGCAGTATTTT. Amino acids: CASSLTANPPDTQYF. The gene calls are TRBV7-3 and TRBJ2-3; no definite D call. V was pared by 0 bases and J by 4 bases, with 11 bases between. This CDR3 is 15 amino acids long. The germline gives CDR1 SGHTA, CDR2 FQGTGA.

This chain uses TRBV28 with TRBJ2-1; perhaps TRBD1 as D (6 bases). The CDR3 is made up of 12 amino acids. CDR1 is MDHEN and CDR2 is SYDVKM in the germline V gene. V was shortened by 6 bases and J by 8 bases, with 11 bases between the two germline ends. The CDR3 region has the DNA TGTGCCAGCAGCGTACAGGGTCATGAGCAGTTCTTC. It specifies CASSVQGHEQFF.

This rearrangement joins TRBV24-1 to TRBJ2-7; 10 bases match TRBD1. CDR1 and CDR2 (germline): KGHDR, SFDVKD. The V gene end was trimmed by 3 bases and the J gene end by 4 bases; junction bases not matched to a gene: 5. This CDR3 contains 15 residues. CDR3 loop: CATSDPGQGTYEQYF. The CDR3 nucleotides are TGTGCCACCAGTGATCCGGGACAGGGGACATACGAGCAGTACTTC.

V gene TRBV5-1 combines with J gene TRBJ1-6; 7 bases match TRBD1. Germline values: CDR1 SGHRS, CDR2 YFSETQ. The CDR3 runs 15 residues. V trimming: 3 bases; J trimming: 8 bases; junction bases outside the gene matches: 8. The CDR3: CASSSDRVEYSPLHF. DNA of the CDR3: TGCGCCAGCAGCTCCGACAGGGTTGAGTATTCACCCCTCCACTTT.

V and J are TRBV6-2 or TRBV6-3 and TRBJ2-5, with D possibly being TRBD2 (5 bases). The better agreement between TRBJ2-7 and the DNA end casts doubt on the J call. The CDR3 runs 14 residues. The germline V gene has CDR1 MNHEY and CDR2 SVGEGT. In nucleotides, the CDR3 is TGTGCCAGCAGTTTCCGGAGAGGGCCGGGCGAGCAGTACTTC. Protein: CASSFRRGPGEQYF.

On this clonotype: The junction differs from germline at one of its ends, possibly a read error. The chain is built from TRBV12-3 or TRBV12-4 and TRBJ2-6; D is unclear. This CDR3 region has 13 residues. CDR3: CASRNSRANVLTF. CDR3 coding DNA: TGTGCCAGCAGGAACTCTAGGGCCAACGTCCTGACTTTC.

This clonotype has more than one count but fewer than ten. This chain joins TRBV6-5 and TRBJ1-4, with D maybe TRBD1 (5 bases). V gave up 6 bases and J gave up 8 bases, with 19 bases separating them. Germline CDR1 and CDR2: MNHEY and SVGAGI. The CDR3 covers 15 residues. The CDR3 here is CASSPGGALREKLFF. In DNA, the CDR3 is TGTGCCAGCAGCCCGGGTGGGGCGTTGCGGGAAAAACTGTTTTTT.

There are a few counts of this clonotype. The chain recombines TRBV19 with TRBJ1-2, with TRBD1 as a possible D gene (6 bases). Trimming took 6 bases from V and 2 from J, leaving 10 bases between them. Germline CDR1 LNHDA, CDR2 SQIVND (reference sequence). This CDR3 is 13 amino acids long. CDR3 DNA sequence: TGTGCCAGTAGGCAGGGGTCAAACTATGGCTACACCTTC. Encoded protein: CASRQGSNYGYTF. Full variable domain (missing parts from reference TRBV19 and TRBJ1-2): DGGITQSPKYLFRKEGQNVTLSCEQNLNHDAMYWYRQDPGQGLRLIYYSQIVNDFQKGDIAEGYSVSREKKESFPLTVTSAQKNPTAFYLCASRQGSNYGYTFGSGTRLTVV.

Remarks on this clonotype: The junction shows a germline mismatch at one end, possibly a read error. The chain has TRBV9 and TRBJ2-7; TRBD2 might be the D (6 bases). This CDR3 contains 14 residues. Looked up from germline, CDR1 is SGDLS and CDR2 is YYNGEE. CDR3 nucleotides: TGCGTCAGCAGCGTAGTGGGGGGTTCACACGAGCAGTACTTC. The encoded protein is CVSSVVGGSHEQYF.

The CDR3 coding sequence is TGTGCCAGCAGTTTAACGGAGAACTATGGCTACACCTTC. This encodes CASSLTENYGYTF. The chain links TRBV28 to TRBJ1-2; the D is unclear. The CDR3 is made up of 13 amino acids. Germline lookup yields CDR1 MDHEN and CDR2 SYDVKM. Trimming stripped 2 bases from V and 2 bases from J, with 6 bases between.

The J gene is TRBJ1-2, the V gene TRBV9; 7 nucleotides line up with TRBD1. Per germline, CDR1 SGDLS and CDR2 YYNGEE. CDR3 length: 15 amino acids. J gave up 0 bases and V 4 bases, and 6 bases lay outside the gene matches. CDR3 DNA sequence: TGTGCCAGCAGCTCGGGACAGTCCGCTAACTATGGCTACACCTTC. Encoded protein: CASSSGQSANYGYTF.

CDR3 in DNA: TGTGCCAGCAGCTTTTCTGGACAGGGGCAGGCTGAAGCTTTCTTT. This sequence encodes CASSFSGQGQAEAFF. The chain has TRBV7-9 and TRBJ1-1; 9 bases line up with TRBD1. Trimming at V came to 3 bases and at J to 6 bases, leaving 8 bases not matched to a gene. Germline V gene data show CDR1 as SEHNR and CDR2 as FQNEAQ (reference sequence). The CDR3 consists of 15 residues.

The J gene is TRBJ1-1, the V gene TRBV2, with unresolved D. V lost 6 bases, J lost 3 bases, and 11 bases lay in between. The CDR3 spans 13 residues. Germline CDR1 SNHLY, CDR2 FYNNEI. The CDR3 protein is CASRPGWDTEAFF. In DNA, the CDR3 is TGTGCCAGCAGGCCCGGATGGGACACTGAAGCTTTCTTT.

This clonotype was picked up a small number of times. J is TRBJ2-7 and V is TRBV4-1, with D perhaps matching TRBD2 (5 bases). Germline V gene data show CDR1 as MGHRA and CDR2 as YSYEKL. Trimming left V 0 bases short and J 2 bases short, with 11 bases between. The CDR3 loop spans 15 amino acids. This CDR3 reads CASSQDGVPTYEQYF. CDR3 nucleotides: TGCGCCAGCAGCCAAGACGGGGTCCCTACCTACGAGCAGTACTTC.

The chain employs TRBV28 and TRBJ1-5, with TRBD1 as a possible D gene (6 bases). Trimming pared 5 bases from V and 3 bases from J, leaving 14 bases between. Germline V lookup: CDR1 MDHEN, CDR2 SYDVKM. CDR3 length: 15 residues. DNA of the CDR3: TGTGCCAGCAGTCGCGACCGACAGGTCAATCAGCCCCAGCATTTT. Its translation: CASSRDRQVNQPQHF. Full variable domain (outside the CDR3, taken from reference TRBV28 and TRBJ1-5): DVKVTQSSRYLVKRTGEKVFLECVQDMDHENMFWYRQDPGLGLRLIYFSYDVKMKEKGDIPEGYSVSREKKERFSLILESASTNQTSMYLCASSRDRQVNQPQHFGDGTRLSIL.

The chain couples TRBV28 to TRBJ1-2, with TRBD1 identical over 8 bases. Trimming removed 3 bases from V and 6 bases from J; junction bases left unmatched: 9. Germline V gene lookup returns CDR1 MDHEN and CDR2 SYDVKM. The CDR3 runs to 15 residues. CDR3 bases: TGTGCCAGCAGTTTTCTGACAGGGGAGGGGCATGGCTACACCTTC. Its translation is CASSFLTGEGHGYTF.

The rearrangement joins TRBV29-1 to TRBJ2-1; 9 bases are a match to TRBD1. This CDR3 contains 14 residues. Trimming at V came to 6 bases and at J to 6 bases, leaving 9 bases not matched to a gene. Germline lookup yields CDR1 SQVTM and CDR2 ANQGSEA. In nucleotides, the CDR3 is TGCAGCGTCTTTTATGACAGGGGGACCAATGAGCAGTTCTTC. As protein: CSVFYDRGTNEQFF.

This clonotype was picked up one time. This sequence joins TRBV28 and TRBJ1-5; the match to TRBD1 covers 9 bases. Trimming took 5 bases from V and 3 from J; bases not matched to a gene: 2. The CDR3 is made up of 14 amino acids. CDR1 and CDR2 from the germline V gene are MDHEN and SYDVKM. The CDR3 sequence: CASSGDRVNQPQHF. DNA for the CDR3: TGTGCCAGCAGTGGGGACAGGGTCAATCAGCCCCAGCATTTT.

The chain employs TRBV5-5 and TRBJ1-4; no clear D. The germline CDR1 and CDR2 sequences are SGHKS and YYEKEE (reference sequence). The CDR3 is made up of 14 amino acids. V lost 10 bases to trimming and J lost 7 bases, with 20 bases between them. In DNA form, the CDR3 reads TGTGCCTCGAAGGCGCGGGGTATTAGTGAAAAACTGTTTTTT. This sequence encodes CASKARGISEKLFF.

The chain couples TRBV12-3 or TRBV12-4 to TRBJ2-5; possible D gene TRBD2, 6 bases. The CDR3 is made up of 13 amino acids. Trimming pared 8 bases from V and 4 bases from J, leaving 14 bases between. CDR3 sequence: CASGVQGGETQYF. The CDR3 region has the DNA TGTGCCAGCGGGGTCCAGGGAGGAGAGACCCAGTACTTC.